The T cell receptor (beta chain) described here comes from a study of T cells in Graves' hyperthyroidism and ophthalmopathy. The CDR3 contains 14 residues. The V end lost 3 bases, the J end lost 4 bases, and 12 bases lay between the germline ends. CDR1 and CDR2 from the germline V gene are PRHDT and FYEKMQ (reference sequence). This clonotype has ten or more counts. The investigators amplified TCR beta CDR3 regions from RNA transcripts. The HTBI primer set drove a first-round RT-PCR of the TCR CDR3. TCRdb itself ran the multiplex PCR reads through MiXCR, one entry per CDR3 protein. The sample lists around 700,000 distinct CDR3 sequences, 18% occurring once.

The clonotype originates from a woman between 50 and 59 years old with Graves' hyperthyroidism that later progressed to Graves' ophthalmopathy. The V call is TRBV13, the J call TRBJ1-1; D is perhaps TRBD1 (6 bases). The sequencing input was blood. Written as DNA, the CDR3 is TGTGCCAGCAGCTTTGCAGGGGACGGCACTGAAGCTTTCTTT. This translates into CASSFAGDGTEAFF.